The 5 T cell receptor beta chains below all came from one sample that was sequenced in a study of human T cells and chemical hapten exposure. The time point denotes: pre-sensitization, week 0. The treatment: therapeutic diphenylcyclopropenone sensitization with weekly scalp DPC. From the RACE reads, TCRdb called clonotypes with MiXCR, one entry per CDR3 protein. The sample includes around 300,000 distinct CDR3 sequences, approximately 5% of them seen just once. The sequencing used whole blood, collected in connection with sensitization to the hapten diphenylcyclopropenone (DPC). The receptor set was obtained from a woman aged 18 to 35 with alopecia areata. Some clones in this sample may be carry-over from other donors' samples.

This clonotype came up many times. The chain couples TRBV4-1 to TRBJ1-5; 8 bases align to TRBD1. V shed 3 bases, J shed 7 bases, and the junction held 8 bases outside the gene matches. Germline V gene data show CDR1 as MGHRA and CDR2 as YSYEKL. The CDR3 runs to 15 residues. The CDR3 DNA sequence: TGCGCCAGCAGCCATCAGGGGGCCGACCGCCAGCCCCAGCATTTT. It is translated as CASSHQGADRQPQHF.

This clonotype was recorded at least ten times. The rearrangement joins TRBV5-4 to TRBJ2-7; TRBD2 matches at 7 bases. CDR3 length: 14 amino acids. Germline loops: CDR1 SGHNT, CDR2 YYREEE (reference sequence). V was pared by 5 bases and J by 6 bases, with 11 bases of the junction left unmatched. Written as DNA, the CDR3 is TGTGCCAGCAGTCGAGCGGGGATCCGGGGCGAGCAGTACTTC. Encoded protein: CASSRAGIRGEQYF. Supplemented by reference TRBV5-4 and TRBJ2-7, the full variable domain reads ETGVTQSPTHLIKTRGQQVTLRCSSQSGHNTVSWYQQALGQGPQFIFQYYREEENGRGNFPPRFSGLQFPNYSSELNVNALELDDSALYLCASSRAGIRGEQYFGPGTRLTVT.

This clonotype was detected ten times or more. The chain couples TRBV5-6 to TRBJ1-6; D is undetermined. CDR3 length: 11 amino acids. Deletions cut 0 bases from V and 12 bases from J, with 4 bases between. Germline CDR1 SGHDT, CDR2 YYEEEE. The CDR3 region has the DNA TGTGCCAGCAGCTTGGCGGGACCCCTCCACTTT. Its protein is CASSLAGPLHF.

V is TRBV5-5 and J is TRBJ2-3, with 10 bases lining up with TRBD1. V was pared by 4 bases and J by 5 bases, with 7 bases of the junction left unmatched. Germline V lookup: CDR1 SGHKS, CDR2 YYEKEE (reference sequence). The CDR3 covers 15 residues. For the CDR3, the DNA is TGTGCCAGCAGCCCGGGACAGGGGTTAATAGATACGCAGTATTTT. This codes for CASSPGQGLIDTQYF. The variable domain in full, completed from reference TRBV5-5 and TRBJ2-3, reads DAGVTQSPTHLIKTRGQQVTLRCSPISGHKSVSWYQQVLGQGPQFIFQYYEKEERGRGNFPDRFSARQFPNYSSELNVNALLLGDSALYLCASSPGQGLIDTQYFGPGTRLTVL.

This clonotype was seen many times. The V and J genes are TRBV20-1 and TRBJ1-4; the D is unclear. The CDR3 length is 15 residues. Trimming took 0 bases from V and 5 from J, leaving 13 bases between them. CDR1 and CDR2 (germline): DFQATT, SNEGSKA (reference sequence). This CDR3 reads CSARDQELSNEKLFF. The CDR3 nucleotides are TGCAGTGCTAGAGATCAGGAACTATCAAATGAAAAACTGTTTTTT.